This TCR beta chain was identified during a study of T cell changes during pregnancy in multiple sclerosis. The method was immunoSEQ multiplex PCR; TCRdb's version includes in-frame clones alone and lacks a portion of them. The sample gives around 59,000 clones, 80% to 95% of which show up once; under 0.95% is in the top ten. Germline-derived CDR1 and CDR2 are SQVTM and ANQGSEA. The CDR3 runs 12 residues. Deletions cut 7 bases from V and 1 base from J, with 10 bases between. The TCR sequence derives from a female donor with multiple sclerosis, enrolled in a pregnancy study. This sequence joins TRBV29-1 and TRBJ1-1, with a possible D match to TRBD1 (5 bases). The source material was peripheral blood, sampled in the first trimester of pregnancy. CDR3 residues: CSAQVANTEAFF. CDR3 DNA: TGCAGCGCACAGGTGGCGAACACTGAAGCTTTCTTT.